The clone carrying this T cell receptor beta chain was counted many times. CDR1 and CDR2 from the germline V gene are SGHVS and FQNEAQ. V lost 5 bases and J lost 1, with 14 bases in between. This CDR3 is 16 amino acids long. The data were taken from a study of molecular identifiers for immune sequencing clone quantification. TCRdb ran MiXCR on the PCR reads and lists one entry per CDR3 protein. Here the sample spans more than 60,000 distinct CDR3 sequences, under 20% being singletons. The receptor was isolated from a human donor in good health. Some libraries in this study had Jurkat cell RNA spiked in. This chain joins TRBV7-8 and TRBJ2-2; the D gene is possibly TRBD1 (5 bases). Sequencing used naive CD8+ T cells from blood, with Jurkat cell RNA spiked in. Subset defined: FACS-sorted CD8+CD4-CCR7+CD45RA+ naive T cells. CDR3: CASSTKGSKNTGELFF. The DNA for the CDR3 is TGTGCCAGCAGCACTAAGGGGTCGAAGAACACCGGGGAGCTGTTTTTT.